Listed below are T cell receptor beta chains from one sample, sequenced in a study of CD8+ T cells in alopecia areata. This table comes from immunoSEQ multiplex PCR, and its TCRdb copy is limited to in-frame clones, with some not included. Among 150,000 to 200,000 clones listed, about 54% were seen once. Sequenced sample: CD4+ T cells sorted from blood. These receptors originate from a human donor in good health. Each CDR3 is given with its conserved first and last residue. D genes are given only for firm matches.

d_gene	j_gene	v_gene	CDR3aa
-	TRBJ1-1	TRBV28	CASTKNGQSVIPEAFF
-	TRBJ2-7	TRBV29-1	CSVWFRGDPYEQYF
TRBD2	TRBJ2-7	TRBV7-9	CASSVGTSGVEQYF
-	TRBJ2-2	TRBV30	CAWRFAWMDTGELFF
TRBD1	TRBJ2-5	TRBV29-1	CSVGGTGFQETQYF
-	TRBJ2-5	TRBV29-1	CSVRREQETQYF
-	TRBJ2-5	TRBV30	CAWSVSETQYF
TRBD2	TRBJ2-5	TRBV15	CATSTSGGQETQYF
-	TRBJ1-2	TRBV29-1	CSVDSDGYTF
-	TRBJ2-2	TRBV29-1	CSVRQEDTGELFF
TRBD2	TRBJ2-5	TRBV4-1	CASSRQAGVLGTQYF
TRBD1	TRBJ2-5	TRBV5-1	CASSSSPPGQYWKTQYF
-	TRBJ2-7	TRBV19	CASSRNRVNEQYF
-	TRBJ2-7	TRBV5-1	CASSLAQDRHSYEQYF
-	TRBJ1-5	TRBV19	CASSAYWDQPQHF
-	TRBJ2-3	TRBV6-6	CASSYSDPTDTQYF
-	TRBJ2-7	TRBV10-1	CASSGNEQYF
-	TRBJ2-7	TRBV5-1	CASSLAFGAGYEQYF
-	TRBJ2-7	TRBV30	CAWSGFDEQYF
-	TRBJ1-1	TRBV29-1	CSGSIFTMNTEAFF
-	TRBJ1-3	TRBV6-1	CASTNGGTGNTIYF
TRBD1	TRBJ2-1	TRBV5-1	CASSPPGQSFNEQFF
-	TRBJ1-1	TRBV6-6	CASSYSSSNTEAFF